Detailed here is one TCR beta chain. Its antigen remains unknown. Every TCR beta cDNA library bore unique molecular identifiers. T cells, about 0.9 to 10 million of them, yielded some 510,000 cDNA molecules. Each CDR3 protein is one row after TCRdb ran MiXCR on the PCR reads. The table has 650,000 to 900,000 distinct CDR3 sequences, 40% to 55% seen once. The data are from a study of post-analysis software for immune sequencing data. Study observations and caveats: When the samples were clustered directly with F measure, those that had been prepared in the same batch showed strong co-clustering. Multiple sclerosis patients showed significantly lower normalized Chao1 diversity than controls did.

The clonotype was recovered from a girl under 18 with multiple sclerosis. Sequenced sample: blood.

CDR3 loop: CASNLLGGQVSYNEQFF. CDR3 coding DNA: TGCGCCAGCAACCTTCTGGGGGGACAGGTATCCTACAATGAGCAGTTCTTC. The V call is TRBV5-1, the J call TRBJ2-1; 8 bases fit TRBD1. This CDR3 spans 17 amino acids. The germline V gene has CDR1 SGHRS and CDR2 YFSETQ. J lost 1 base, V lost 6 bases, and 12 bases had no gene match. Filled out from reference TRBV5-1 and TRBJ2-1, the complete variable domain reads KAGVTQTPRYLIKTRGQQVTLSCSPISGHRSVSWYQQTPGQGLQFLFEYFSETQRNKGNFPGRFSGRQFSNSRSEMNVSTLELGDSALYLCASNLLGGQVSYNEQFFGPGTRLTVL.